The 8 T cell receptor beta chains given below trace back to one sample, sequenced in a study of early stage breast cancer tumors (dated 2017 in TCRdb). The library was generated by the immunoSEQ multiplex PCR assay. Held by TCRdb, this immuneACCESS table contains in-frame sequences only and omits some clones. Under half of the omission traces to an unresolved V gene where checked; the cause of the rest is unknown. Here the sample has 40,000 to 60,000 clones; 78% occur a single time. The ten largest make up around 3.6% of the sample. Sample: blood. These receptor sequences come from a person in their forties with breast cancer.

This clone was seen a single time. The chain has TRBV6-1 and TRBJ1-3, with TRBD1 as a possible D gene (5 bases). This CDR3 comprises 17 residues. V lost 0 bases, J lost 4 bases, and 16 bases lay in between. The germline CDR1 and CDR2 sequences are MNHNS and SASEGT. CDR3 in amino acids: CASSEALRQGRGNTIYF. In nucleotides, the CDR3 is TGTGCCAGCAGTGAAGCGCTTCGGCAGGGACGAGGAAACACCATATATTTT.

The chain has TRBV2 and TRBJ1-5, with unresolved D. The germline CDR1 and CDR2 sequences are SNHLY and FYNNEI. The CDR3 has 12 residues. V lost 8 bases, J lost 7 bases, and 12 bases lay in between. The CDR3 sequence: CASGLRRQPQHF. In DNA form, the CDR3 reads TGTGCCAGCGGGCTTCGTAGACAGCCCCAGCATTTT.

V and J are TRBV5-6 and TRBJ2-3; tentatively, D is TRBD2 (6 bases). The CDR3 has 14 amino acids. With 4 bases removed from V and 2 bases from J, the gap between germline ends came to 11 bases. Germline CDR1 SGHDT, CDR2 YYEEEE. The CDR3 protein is CASSVGLVTDTQYF. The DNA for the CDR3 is TGTGCCAGCAGCGTGGGACTGGTCACAGATACGCAGTATTTT. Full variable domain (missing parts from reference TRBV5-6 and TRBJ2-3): DAGVTQSPTHLIKTRGQQVTLRCSPKSGHDTVSWYQQALGQGPQFIFQYYEEEERQRGNFPDRFSGHQFPNYSSELNVNALLLGDSALYLCASSVGLVTDTQYFGPGTRLTVL.

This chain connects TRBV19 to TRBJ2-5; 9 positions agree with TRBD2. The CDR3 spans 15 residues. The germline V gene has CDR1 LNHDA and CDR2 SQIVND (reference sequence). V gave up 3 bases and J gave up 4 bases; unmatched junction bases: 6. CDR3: CASSIRPSGIETQYF. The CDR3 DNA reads TGTGCCAGTAGTATTCGGCCTAGCGGGATAGAGACCCAGTACTTC.

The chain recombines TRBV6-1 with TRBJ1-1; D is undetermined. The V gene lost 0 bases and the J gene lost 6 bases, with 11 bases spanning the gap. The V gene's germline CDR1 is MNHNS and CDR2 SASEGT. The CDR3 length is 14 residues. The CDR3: CASSEALRFAEAFF. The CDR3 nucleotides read TGTGCCAGCAGTGAAGCGCTCAGGTTCGCTGAAGCTTTCTTT.

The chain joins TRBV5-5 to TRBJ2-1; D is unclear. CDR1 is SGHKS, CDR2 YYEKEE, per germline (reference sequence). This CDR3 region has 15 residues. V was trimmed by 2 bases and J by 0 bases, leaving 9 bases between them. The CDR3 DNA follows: TGTGCCAGCAGCTTTGGTGGTAGCTCCTACAATGAGCAGTTCTTC. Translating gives CASSFGGSSYNEQFF.

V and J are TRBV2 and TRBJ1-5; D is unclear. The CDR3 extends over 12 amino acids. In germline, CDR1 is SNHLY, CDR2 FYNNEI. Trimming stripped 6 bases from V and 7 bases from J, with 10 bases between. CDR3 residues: CASREGGQPQHF. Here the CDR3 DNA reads TGTGCCAGCAGAGAGGGAGGCCAGCCCCAGCATTTT.

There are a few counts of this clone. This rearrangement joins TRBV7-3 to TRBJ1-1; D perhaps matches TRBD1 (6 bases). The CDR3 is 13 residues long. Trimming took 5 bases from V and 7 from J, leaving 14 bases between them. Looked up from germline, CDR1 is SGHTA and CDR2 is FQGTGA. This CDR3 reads CASSATGRGEAFF. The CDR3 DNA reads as TGTGCCAGCAGCGCTACAGGGAGGGGTGAAGCTTTCTTT.